The 31 T cell receptor beta chains below all came from one sample that was sequenced in a study of cytomegalovirus exposure and HLA in healthy donors. This table comes from immunoSEQ multiplex PCR, and its TCRdb copy is limited to in-frame clones, with some not included. The table shows some 150,000 clones, with around 84% occurring only once. Sequenced: PBMCs. The receptor set was obtained from a human donor in good health.

The chain joins TRBV28 to TRBJ1-2; no firm D call. The CDR3 contains 14 residues. V lost 2 bases and J lost 7, with 14 bases in between. Germline V gene data show CDR1 as MDHEN and CDR2 as SYDVKM. In DNA form, the CDR3 reads TGTGCCAGCAGTTTAAACCCGGGGTCGGGTGGCTACACCTTC. Amino acid sequence: CASSLNPGSGGYTF.

A single count supports this clone. The chain carries TRBV4-1 and TRBJ2-7, with a tentative D call TRBD2 (5 bases). CDR1 and CDR2 (germline): MGHRA, YSYEKL. V dropped 0 bases and J dropped 12 bases, with 18 bases sitting between them. CDR3 length: 14 amino acids. DNA of the CDR3: TGCGCCAGCAGCCAAGATTTTGTAACTCGAGGGCCGTACTTC. Amino acid sequence: CASSQDFVTRGPYF.

The gene calls are TRBV10-3 and TRBJ2-3; D remains unclear. V lost 4 bases to trimming and J lost 5 bases, with 10 bases between them. This CDR3 is built from 13 residues. Germline V CDR1 and CDR2: ENHRY, SYGVKD. CDR3 amino acids: CAISGGFQDTQYF. The CDR3 DNA follows: TGTGCCATCAGTGGAGGCTTTCAAGATACGCAGTATTTT.

Details on this clone: A junction boundary mismatches the germline segment, possibly from a read error. The chain uses TRBV4-1 and TRBJ2-3; 9 nucleotides agree with TRBD2. CDR1 is MGHRA and CDR2 is YSYEKL in the germline V gene. This CDR3 is 15 amino acids long. The CDR3 DNA follows: TGCGCCAGCAGCCAAGCGCGGGGGGGCACCGATACGCAGTATTTT. This translates into CASSQARGGTDTQYF.

This clone was found a few times. The gene calls are TRBV4-1 and TRBJ2-7; 9 nucleotides match TRBD2. CDR3 length: 15 amino acids. Looked up from germline, CDR1 is MGHRA and CDR2 is YSYEKL. Trimming cost V 5 bases and J 2 bases; bases outside gene matches: 7. CDR3 amino acids: CASSISGSPTYEQYF. The CDR3 nucleotides are TGCGCCAGCAGCATTAGCGGGAGCCCCACCTACGAGCAGTACTTC.

The chain carries TRBV2 and TRBJ2-3; the match to TRBD2 covers 16 bases. CDR3 length: 17 residues. The V gene end was trimmed by 8 bases and the J gene end by 2 bases; junction bases not matched to a gene: 7. CDR1 and CDR2 from the germline V gene are SNHLY and FYNNEI. In DNA, the CDR3 is TGTGCCAGCCAACCGGGACTAGCGGGGGGGATCACAGATACGCAGTATTTT. This translates into CASQPGLAGGITDTQYF.

This clone was observed at least ten times. CDR3 coding DNA: TGTGCCAGCAGCCCAGGGACAGGGTCCCACAATGAGCAGTTCTTC. This gives the protein CASSPGTGSHNEQFF. V is TRBV5-6 and J is TRBJ2-1; 9 bases are a match to TRBD1. Germline lookup yields CDR1 SGHDT and CDR2 YYEEEE. The J segment lost 5 bases and the V segment lost 4 bases, leaving 7 bases of the junction unmatched. This CDR3 spans 15 amino acids.

The chain employs TRBV10-3 and TRBJ2-1; TRBD1 matches at 9 bases. The V gene's germline CDR1 is ENHRY and CDR2 SYGVKD. The CDR3 consists of 16 residues. V shed 3 bases and J 7 bases; nucleotides not matched to a gene: 10. Here the CDR3 reads CAISEPGQGIRNEQFF. In DNA form, the CDR3 reads TGTGCCATCAGTGAACCGGGACAGGGAATCCGAAATGAGCAGTTCTTC.

The V gene is TRBV19, the J gene TRBJ2-4; D gene ambiguous. The CDR3 totals 12 residues. Germline V CDR1 and CDR2: LNHDA, SQIVND (reference sequence). With 5 bases removed from V and 7 bases from J, the gap between germline ends came to 9 bases. The CDR3 region is CASSDNQNIQYF. The CDR3 DNA is TGTGCCAGTAGTGACAATCAGAACATTCAGTACTTC.

The chain couples TRBV2 to TRBJ1-1; the D is unclear. Germline CDR1 SNHLY, CDR2 FYNNEI. Trimming cost V 3 bases and J 3 bases, with 11 bases left between them. The CDR3 covers 14 residues. CDR3 region: CASSEKRLDTEAFF. The CDR3 DNA is TGTGCCAGCAGTGAGAAGAGATTAGACACTGAAGCTTTCTTT. Complete variable domain (other parts from reference TRBV2 and TRBJ1-1): EPEVTQTPSHQVTQMGQEVILRCVPISNHLYFYWYRQILGQKVEFLVSFYNNEISEKSEIFDDQFSVERPDGSNFTLKIRSTKLEDSAMYFCASSEKRLDTEAFFGQGTRLTVV.

This sequence joins TRBV6-5 and TRBJ1-1; no definite D call. With 4 bases removed from V and 4 bases from J, the gap between germline ends came to 13 bases. The CDR3 has 14 amino acids. Germline CDR1 MNHEY, CDR2 SVGAGI. CDR3 amino acids: CASSFSWALTEAFF. In DNA, the CDR3 is TGTGCCAGCAGTTTTTCCTGGGCCCTCACTGAAGCTTTCTTT.

In this sample, this clone turned up once. The gene calls are TRBV14 and TRBJ1-1; 10 bases map to TRBD1. The CDR3 has 16 amino acids. Losses at the gene ends were 4 bases for V and 5 bases for J; bases not matched to a gene: 10. Germline V gene lookup returns CDR1 SGHDN and CDR2 FVKESK. CDR3 sequence (DNA): TGTGCCAGCAGCCCGCTCGGACTGGGACAGGGGACTGAAGCTTTCTTT. Amino acid sequence: CASSPLGLGQGTEAFF. Filled out from reference TRBV14 and TRBJ1-1, the complete variable domain reads EAGVTQFPSHSVIEKGQTVTLRCDPISGHDNLYWYRRVMGKEIKFLLHFVKESKQDESGMPNNRFLAERTGGTYSTLKVQPAELEDSGVYFCASSPLGLGQGTEAFFGQGTRLTVV.

This clone occurred a few times. V usage is TRBV5-6 and J usage is TRBJ1-4; TRBD1 matches at 7 bases. Per the germline V gene, CDR1 is SGHDT and CDR2 is YYEEEE. V gave up 0 bases and J gave up 4 bases; unmatched junction bases: 12. This CDR3 region has 18 residues. The CDR3 DNA reads TGTGCCAGCAGCTTGGCCCGGGACAGTAACTTCCTTAATGAAAAACTGTTTTTT. The encoded protein is CASSLARDSNFLNEKLFF.

The rearrangement uses TRBV29-1 and TRBJ2-2; no definite D call. CDR1 and CDR2 from the germline V gene are SQVTM and ANQGSEA. The CDR3 is 13 residues long. V lost 4 bases and J lost 7, with 13 bases in between. CDR3 nucleotides: TGCAGCGTTGGAGTCCTGATGAGCGGGGAGCTGTTTTTT. As protein: CSVGVLMSGELFF.

The CDR3 here is CASSKGLTNTEAFF. CDR3 DNA sequence: TGTGCCAGCAGCAAGGGACTCACTAACACTGAAGCTTTCTTT. The gene calls are TRBV9 and TRBJ1-1; tentatively, D is TRBD1 (5 bases). Germline V gene sequence: CDR1 SGDLS, CDR2 YYNGEE. V was trimmed by 4 bases and J by 2 bases, leaving 12 bases between them. The CDR3 sequence is 14 residues long.

This clone was counted between two and nine times. The J gene is TRBJ2-2, the V gene TRBV4-3; D uncertain. The CDR3 spans 13 residues. Trimming shortened V by 1 base and J by 6 bases, and 6 bases separated the two germline ends. CDR1 and CDR2 (germline): LGHNA, YSLEER. DNA for the CDR3: TGCGCCAGCAGCCAAGGGGCTTCCGGGGAGCTGTTTTTT. Protein product: CASSQGASGELFF.

The chain recombines TRBV7-6 with TRBJ2-3; 8 positions match TRBD1. The CDR3 is 16 amino acids. The V and J ends lost 1 base and 6 bases, in that order; junction bases with no gene match: 9. Germline V gene data show CDR1 as SGHVS and CDR2 as FNYEAQ. The CDR3 reads CASSLVPGQVGDTQYF. In DNA, the CDR3 is TGTGCCAGCAGCTTAGTGCCGGGACAGGTTGGGGATACGCAGTATTTT.

The DNA for the CDR3 is TGTGCCAGTAGTGCCAGACAGGTCCGGTACACTGAAGCTTTCTTT. This gives the protein CASSARQVRYTEAFF. The V and J genes are TRBV19 and TRBJ1-1; tentatively, D is TRBD1 (6 bases). The ends were cut back, 5 bases at V and 3 bases at J, with 16 bases in the middle. The CDR3 length is 15 residues. Germline values: CDR1 LNHDA, CDR2 SQIVND (reference sequence). The entire variable domain, with the rest obtained from reference TRBV19 and TRBJ1-1, is as follows: DGGITQSPKYLFRKEGQNVTLSCEQNLNHDAMYWYRQDPGQGLRLIYYSQIVNDFQKGDIAEGYSVSREKKESFPLTVTSAQKNPTAFYLCASSARQVRYTEAFFGQGTRLTVV.

V and J are TRBV7-8 and TRBJ2-7; 12 positions agree with TRBD2. This CDR3 region has 15 residues. CDR1 is SGHVS, CDR2 FQNEAQ, per germline. After removal of 5 bases from V and 3 bases from J, the junction contained 5 bases not matched to a gene. CDR3 sequence: CASSPRTSGVYEQYF. In DNA form, the CDR3 reads TGTGCCAGCAGCCCCCGGACTAGCGGGGTCTACGAGCAGTACTTC. Supplemented by reference TRBV7-8 and TRBJ2-7, the full variable domain reads GAGVSQSPRYKVAKRGQDVALRCDPISGHVSLFWYQQALGQGPEFLTYFQNEAQLDKSGLPSDRFFAERPEGSVSTLKIQRTQQEDSAVYLCASSPRTSGVYEQYFGPGTRLTVT.

In nucleotides, the CDR3 is TGTGCCAGCAGCTTAGATAGGAGACAGGTCTACGAGCAGTACTTC. Translating it yields CASSLDRRQVYEQYF. V usage is TRBV7-3 and J usage is TRBJ2-7; TRBD1 is a possible D gene (6 bases). Between the trimmed V and J ends, which lost 2 bases and 3 bases, there was a span of 14 bases. The length of the CDR3 is 15 residues. CDR1 and CDR2 (germline): SGHTA, FQGTGA.

The V call is TRBV7-2, the J call TRBJ2-1; TRBD1 aligns across 10 bases. CDR1 and CDR2 (germline): SGHTA, FQGNSA. With 5 bases clipped from V and 11 bases from J, the junction kept 15 bases outside the gene matches. This CDR3 spans 16 amino acids. DNA for the CDR3: TGTGCCAGCAGCCTACCGGGACAGGGGACTACAATGAAGCAGTTCTTC. It codes for CASSLPGQGTTMKQFF.

This chain joins TRBV5-1 and TRBJ2-3, with D possibly matching TRBD2 (6 bases). V lost 1 base and J 4 bases, leaving 16 bases between the germline ends. The CDR3 totals 16 residues. Per germline, CDR1 SGHRS and CDR2 YFSETQ. CDR3 DNA: TGCGCCAGCAGCTTGATAAGCGGGTTCAATTCAGATACGCAGTATTTT. This codes for CASSLISGFNSDTQYF. Looking up the rest from reference TRBV5-1 and TRBJ2-3 gives the full variable domain: KAGVTQTPRYLIKTRGQQVTLSCSPISGHRSVSWYQQTPGQGLQFLFEYFSETQRNKGNFPGRFSGRQFSNSRSEMNVSTLELGDSALYLCASSLISGFNSDTQYFGPGTRLTVL.

The chain has TRBV27 and TRBJ1-5; D remains unclear. V lost 3 bases to trimming and J lost 4 bases, with 4 bases between them. The CDR3 has 12 amino acids. The V gene's germline CDR1 is MNHEY and CDR2 SMNVEV (reference sequence). The CDR3: CASSFPNQPQHF. CDR3 bases: TGTGCCAGCAGTTTCCCGAATCAGCCCCAGCATTTT.

The J gene is TRBJ1-2, the V gene TRBV28; 9 bases agree with TRBD1. Germline trimming cut 6 bases from V and 6 bases from J; bases unmatched to any gene: 14. The CDR3 has 16 amino acids. Germline CDR1 is MDHEN and CDR2 is SYDVKM. CDR3 coding DNA: TGTGCCAGCAGCACACCGGGCCGGGACAGGGTGGATGGCTACACCTTC. Protein sequence: CASSTPGRDRVDGYTF.

This clone has just a few counts. This sequence joins TRBV20-1 and TRBJ2-3; no clear D. Trimming pared 3 bases from V and 4 bases from J, leaving 5 bases between. CDR3 length: 11 amino acids. Germline loops: CDR1 DFQATT, CDR2 SNEGSKA (reference sequence). The CDR3 sequence is CSASPADTQYF. CDR3 nucleotides: TGCAGTGCTAGCCCCGCAGATACGCAGTATTTT.

This chain connects TRBV18 to TRBJ2-2; no clear D. V lost 6 bases, J lost 5 bases, and 13 bases lay in between. The CDR3 runs 14 residues. The germline CDR1 and CDR2 sequences are KGHSH and LQKENI. The CDR3 sequence is CASSLLGSTGELFF. The CDR3 region has the DNA TGTGCCAGCTCTCTTTTGGGCAGTACCGGGGAGCTGTTTTTT.

This clone appeared a single time. The chain joins TRBV7-7 to TRBJ2-7; TRBD1 agrees at 9 bases. V lost 3 bases, J lost 5 bases, and 8 bases stayed unmatched. Germline V gene lookup returns CDR1 SSHAT and CDR2 FNYEAQ (reference sequence). The CDR3 loop spans 15 amino acids. The CDR3 bases are TGTGCCAGCAGCTTGGGGGACAGGGCTATCGACGAGCAGTACTTC. Translation gives CASSLGDRAIDEQYF.

This clone was recorded only once. J is TRBJ1-3 and V is TRBV7-9; 8 bases map to TRBD1. V dropped 1 base and J dropped 1; count of bases not matched to a gene: 9. The CDR3 contains 18 residues. Per the germline V gene, CDR1 is SEHNR and CDR2 is FQNEAQ (reference sequence). The CDR3 region is CASSLESGRGPSGNTIYF. DNA for the CDR3: TGTGCCAGCAGCTTAGAAAGCGGCAGGGGGCCATCTGGAAACACCATATATTTT.

The chain has TRBV30 and TRBJ2-1; TRBD2 might be the D (6 bases). The V end lost 2 bases, the J end lost 6 bases, and 8 bases lay between the germline ends. The CDR3 covers 12 residues. CDR1 and CDR2 from the germline V gene are GTSNPN and SVGIG (reference sequence). CDR3: CAWSTTSNEQFF. CDR3 bases: TGTGCCTGGAGTACGACTAGCAATGAGCAGTTCTTC.

The genes are TRBV5-1 and TRBJ2-7; 10 positions agree with TRBD2. CDR1 SGHRS and CDR2 YFSETQ come from the germline V gene. V gave up 0 bases and J gave up 3 bases; unmatched junction bases: 9. The CDR3 is 17 residues long. This chain's CDR3 is CASSLEASGSIGYEQYF. The CDR3 DNA reads as TGCGCCAGCAGCTTGGAGGCTAGCGGGAGTATAGGCTACGAGCAGTACTTC.

This rearrangement joins TRBV18 to TRBJ1-4; TRBD1 might be the D (6 bases). The CDR3 sequence is 14 residues long. Trimming shortened V by 2 bases and J by 8 bases, and 12 bases separated the two germline ends. Per germline, CDR1 KGHSH and CDR2 LQKENI. The CDR3 bases are TGTGCCAGCTCACCATCAGGGGCTGGGGAAAAACTGTTTTTT. It encodes CASSPSGAGEKLFF. The full variable domain, rest sourced from reference TRBV18 and TRBJ1-4, is NAGVMQNPRHLVRRRGQEARLRCSPMKGHSHVYWYRQLPEEGLKFMVYLQKENIIDESGMPKERFSAEFPKEGPSILRIQQVVRGDSAAYFCASSPSGAGEKLFFGSGTQLSVL.